Each of the 8 T cell receptor beta chains below was sequenced from the same sample in a study of regulatory T cells in long-lasting Graves disease. Documented time point: newly diagnosed GD, antithyroid drugs for less than 3 months. Scientists built the TCR library using RNA that was extracted from PBMCs. Library construction for TCR beta used iRepertoire HTBI primers and Arm-PCR of CDR3 regions. A single record per CDR3 protein comes from TCRdb applying MiXCR to the multiplex PCR reads. The profile covers roughly 350,000 distinct CDR3 sequences, with approximately 15% appearing a single time and roughly 27% taken by the ten largest. This sample also appeared in a second study, on T cells in Graves' hyperthyroidism and ophthalmopathy.

The sequenced sample was peripheral blood mononuclear cells (PBMCs), obtained at new diagnosis, from a patient treated with antithyroid drugs. All receptors derive from a man aged 40-55 years with Graves disease.

A few counts support this clonotype. The chain employs TRBV20-1 and TRBJ2-6; 10 bases map to TRBD1. The CDR3 length is 16 residues. Germline lookup yields CDR1 DFQATT and CDR2 SNEGSKA (reference sequence). Trimming took 6 bases from V and 1 from J; bases not matched to a gene: 6. The DNA of the CDR3 is TGCAGTGCCAGGGACAGGGGAATATCTGGGGCCAACGTCCTGACTTTC. Amino acids: CSARDRGISGANVLTF.

There are a few counts of this clonotype. This may stem from a read error, because a much larger clone lies one nucleotide away. The V gene is TRBV12-3 or TRBV12-4, the J gene TRBJ2-1, with D uncertain. The CDR3 is 12 residues long. The V gene lost 2 bases and the J gene lost 8 bases, with 7 bases spanning the gap. CDR3 bases: TGTGCCAGCAGTTTATTCGGCCATGAGCAGTTCTTC. Its protein is CASSLFGHEQFF.

The chain combines TRBV2 with TRBJ1-5; D is ambiguous. Germline CDR1 reads SNHLY; CDR2 reads FYNNEI. There are 15 residues in the CDR3. Trimming pared 2 bases from V and 0 bases from J, leaving 8 bases between. Written as DNA, the CDR3 is TGTGCCAGCAGTGAACGGGTTTATAGCAATCAGCCCCAGCATTTT. Protein: CASSERVYSNQPQHF.

The table lists this clonotype with a few counts. This sequence joins TRBV6-9 and TRBJ1-2; unclear D gene. V was trimmed by 2 bases and J by 4 bases, leaving 8 bases between them. This CDR3 comprises 13 residues. Germline-derived CDR1 and CDR2 are MNHGY and SVAAGI. CDR3: CASSYRASYGYTF. As DNA, the CDR3 is TGTGCCAGCAGTTATAGGGCCAGCTATGGCTACACCTTC.

This clonotype has ten or more counts. The J gene is TRBJ1-2, the V gene TRBV5-1, with D uncertain. This CDR3 is built from 14 residues. Germline V lookup: CDR1 SGHRS, CDR2 YFSETQ. V was clipped by 4 bases and J by 7 bases, with 17 bases between them. CDR3 sequence reads: CASSPGWASRGYTF. In nucleotides, the CDR3 is TGCGCCAGCAGCCCGGGTTGGGCGTCGCGTGGCTACACCTTC.

With regard to this clonotype: Since a much larger clone is just one base distant, this may be a read error. This chain joins TRBV11-1 and TRBJ1-3; D is unresolved. Germline values: CDR1 SGHAT, CDR2 FQDESV (reference sequence). The CDR3 runs 13 residues. V was cut by 5 bases and J by 3 bases, with 8 bases left in between. This chain's CDR3 is CASSADGGNTIYF. CDR3 DNA: TGTGCCAGCAGCGCGGACGGTGGAAACACCATATATTTT.

This clonotype was counted ten times or more. This rearrangement joins TRBV2 to TRBJ1-5, with a tentative D call TRBD1 (5 bases). CDR1 and CDR2 (germline): SNHLY, FYNNEI. V was trimmed by 8 bases and J by 0 bases, leaving 11 bases between them. This CDR3 contains 14 residues. CDR3 amino acids: CASGDVYSNQPQHF. In DNA form, the CDR3 reads TGTGCCAGCGGGGACGTCTATAGCAATCAGCCCCAGCATTTT. The full variable domain, completed using reference TRBV2 and TRBJ1-5, is EPEVTQTPSHQVTQMGQEVILRCVPISNHLYFYWYRQILGQKVEFLVSFYNNEISEKSEIFDDQFSVERPDGSNFTLKIRSTKLEDSAMYFCASGDVYSNQPQHFGDGTRLSIL.

This clonotype was seen at least ten times. The J gene is TRBJ1-5, the V gene TRBV7-8; TRBD1 is a possible D gene (6 bases). V was trimmed by 9 bases and J by 4 bases, leaving 16 bases between them. Germline V lookup: CDR1 SGHVS, CDR2 FQNEAQ. CDR3 length: 14 amino acids. The CDR3 bases are TGTGCCAGTAGGTCGGGGGGCGGAAATCAGCCCCAGCATTTT. Translated, it gives CASRSGGGNQPQHF.